Listed below are T cell receptor beta chains from one sample, sequenced in a study of T cell therapy after organ transplantation. Their antigens remain unidentified. Method: immunoSEQ multiplex PCR; TCRdb's copy keeps in-frame clones and lacks some. The table shows about 48,000 clones, with approximately 94% occurring only once. The sequenced sample was CD8+ T cells from blood, obtained before autologous CMV-specific T cell therapy. Receptor source: a human patient who had received a solid organ transplant and had CMV disease. Each CDR3 is given with its conserved first and last residue. A D gene is named only where the DNA matches it firmly. The size entry is marked missing in some rows and otherwise reads once, few, many or a size class.

j_call d_call v_call clone_size cdr3_aa cdr3_nt
TRBJ2-3 . TRBV7-2 . CASSLPMATDTQYF TGTGCCAGCAGCTTACCAATGGCCACAGATACGCAGTATTTT
TRBJ2-7 . TRBV7-9 . CASSLALGDEQYF TGTGCCAGCAGCTTAGCGCTGGGTGACGAGCAGTACTTC
TRBJ2-5 TRBD2 TRBV10-1 . CASSDPREGQETQYF TGCGCCAGCAGTGATCCCCGGGAGGGCCAAGAGACCCAGTACTTC
TRBJ2-2 . TRBV4-2 . CASSQDPYSENTGELFF TGTGCCAGCAGCCAAGACCCTTACTCGGAGAACACCGGGGAGCTGTTTTTT
TRBJ2-7 TRBD1 TRBV5-6 . CASSLSGTGVGDEQYF TGTGCCAGCAGCTTATCCGGGACAGGGGTTGGGGACGAGCAGTACTTC
TRBJ1-1 . TRBV4-1 once CASSQEGSGFGTEAFF TGCGCCAGCAGCCAAGAGGGCTCCGGGTTTGGGACTGAAGCTTTCTTT
TRBJ2-1 TRBD1 TRBV7-9 . CASSLGRQGNEQFF TGTGCCAGCAGCTTAGGTCGACAGGGCAATGAGCAGTTCTTC
TRBJ1-1 . TRBV10-2 . CASSKQRNTEAFF TGCGCCAGCAGTAAGCAGAGGAACACTGAAGCTTTCTTT
TRBJ2-2 . TRBV9 . CASSVERTGELFF TGTGCCAGCAGCGTAGAGAGGACCGGGGAGCTGTTTTTT
TRBJ2-7 . TRBV18 . CASSPEGHGGSYEQYF TGTGCCAGCTCACCGGAGGGACACGGGGGGTCCTACGAGCAGTACTTC
TRBJ2-1 . TRBV6-4 . CASSDGLENNEQFF TGTGCCAGCAGTGACGGATTAGAGAACAATGAGCAGTTCTTC
TRBJ2-7 TRBD1 TRBV13 once CASSLAGQRSYEQYF TGTGCCAGCAGCTTAGCGGGACAGCGCTCCTACGAGCAGTACTTC
TRBJ2-1 TRBD1 TRBV5-6 . CASSSGTALNEQFF TGTGCCAGCAGCTCCGGGACAGCATTGAATGAGCAGTTCTTC
TRBJ1-5 . TRBV4-2 . CASSQGLGSNQPQHF TGTGCCAGCAGCCAAGGGTTAGGTAGCAATCAGCCCCAGCATTTT
TRBJ1-1 TRBD1 TRBV27 . CASSPQGVAEPYTEAFF TGTGCCAGCAGTCCACAGGGGGTCGCCGAGCCGTACACTGAAGCTTTCTTT
TRBJ2-7 . TRBV29-1 . CSVDLTSGEQYF TGCAGCGTTGATCTGACTTCTGGAGAGCAGTACTTC
TRBJ2-3 . TRBV9 . CASSGLVDTQYF TGTGCCAGCAGCGGTCTCGTGGATACGCAGTATTTT